The TCR beta chain under discussion was sequenced for a study of T cell repertoires in cytomegalovirus infection. Overall study context: Public TCR beta signatures provided an indication of both CMV infection and a matching HLA type.

Study-wide results and limits: Dominant in the ex vivo response were TCR beta clonotypes restricted by HLA-C and specific for CMV.

In regard to this clonotype: Its antigen is unknown.

TCRdb analysed the reads with MiXCR anew, one entry per CDR3 protein. The sample has nearly 650,000 distinct CDR3 sequences, around 24% seen once. Trimming pared 0 bases from V and 0 bases from J, leaving 9 bases between. This CDR3 region has 15 residues. Looked up from germline, CDR1 is MNHEY and CDR2 is SMNVEV (reference sequence). This TCR was recovered from a human donor in good health (CMV status not recorded). Some clones in this sample may be carry-over from other donors' samples. The rearrangement joins TRBV27 to TRBJ2-7; D is possibly TRBD1 (5 bases). The sequenced sample consisted of CD8+ T cells from PBMCs. CDR3 nucleotides: TGTGCCAGCAGTTTATCCCCAGGGCCCTCCTACGAGCAGTACTTC. Translated, it gives CASSLSPGPSYEQYF.